This T cell receptor beta chain was found in a study of persistence of HIV-infected CD4 T cells (dated by TCRdb to the early 2020s). For context, the study as a whole: The study isolated CMV- and HIV-1 Gag-responding CD4+ T cells from ART-treated individuals to examine antigen-driven clonal expansion of HIV-1-infected cells. The median time participants had been on suppressive ART was about 8 years. Peripheral blood samples of up to about 200 mL were taken at multiple time points, with the exception of two participants who underwent leukapheresis at a single time point. Proviral sequencing was used to assess clonality among infected cells, whereas TCRbeta sequencing gauged the clonality of all cells within each sorted population. Cross-participant TCR cluster analysis included 8 or 9 participants for CMV and 6 or 7 participants for Gag. Study-wide findings and limitations: Within the same sorted populations, how oligoclonal the TCRs were correlated with how oligoclonal the proviruses were. Enrichment of degenerate expanded CDR3beta sequences was found in antigen-responding cells, suggesting convergent selection of CD4+ responses to CMV and Gag. Because the TCR analyses were done in bulk, restricting them to just the rare CMV-responding cells that actually carried HIV-1 proviruses was not possible. Only a small number of individuals took part in the study, and only a limited range of antigens was tested. TCRbeta richness in CMV- and Gag-responding cells was significantly lower than in anti-CD3/anti-CD28-responding cells; CMV-responding cells had higher oligoclonality than CD3/CD28-stimulated and Gag-responding cells.

Points on this clone: It has no known antigen specificity. No much larger clone is present one base from it, and per-base qualities are unavailable.

TCRbeta repertoires were sequenced from genomic DNA with the immunoSEQ hsTCRB assay version 4 in survey mode. For TCRbeta sequencing, genomic DNA was diluted to roughly 9.2 ng/uL, with up to about 1 ug used per sample. The authors' pipeline ran thus. TCRbeta data were analyzed in ImmunoSeq Analyzer 3.0, with diversity computed on productive nucleotide rearrangements. Lower-bound TCR diversity was estimated with the improved Chao index, and clonality with the Gini coefficient using the Immunarch R package. Different nucleotide rearrangements encoding the same CDR3beta amino acid sequence were treated as distinct clonotypes. Differential abundance analysis identified TCRbeta sequences significantly enriched in antigen-responding cells relative to anti-CD3/anti-CD28-activated cells. Using predicted peptide-MHC specificity as the basis, GLIPH2 grouped TCRs into clusters, both for each participant individually and for the merged data sets that combined participants. TCRdb's version of the immuneACCESS table is confined to in-frame rearrangements and falls short of the full clone set. An unresolved V gene accounts for under half of the shortfall where checked; the remainder is of unknown origin. That table is the source of V, J and clone size, and D and trimming were worked out from the DNA. The sample profile shows tens of thousands of clones; around 80% of them were found once. Of the sample, more than 0.75% is held by the ten largest clones.

Taken with the paper, the label for treatment or condition translates to: suppressive antiretroviral therapy. Lysates of CMV-infected fibroblasts at 10 ug/mL were used to stimulate the cells. Nonresponding CD40L-negative CD69-negative CD45RO-high memory CD4+ T cells were sorted as memory populations depleted of antigen-responding cells. Participants were HIV-1-infected adults who started suppressive ART during chronic infection. For at least 4 years, the participants' plasma HIV-1 RNA had been undetectable, below 50 copies/mL. To be included, participants needed a CD4+ T cell count above 400 cells/uL and a positive CMV serology. Before stimulation, PBMCs were isolated using density centrifugation and depleted of CD8+ T cells. Stimulation of CD8-depleted PBMCs was carried out for roughly 19 hours with anti-CD28/CD49d costimulation, CD40-blocking antibody and enfuvirtide, to prevent new infections. Sorting was done on either a Beckman Coulter MoFlo Legacy or an XDP sorter, and propidium iodide was used to exclude dead cells. Genomic DNA was extracted with the QIAamp DNA Mini Kit for samples above one million cells, otherwise with the Quick-DNA Microprep Kit.

Between the V and J ends, shortened by 4 bases and 0 bases respectively, the junction contains 15 bases. CDR1 and CDR2 are drawn from the germline V gene: SGHRS, YFSETQ. Spanning cysteine to phenylalanine, the CDR3 consists of 16 amino acids. Only the CDR3 portion is preserved as DNA: 48 bases, with reading frame beginning at the first base. The sequence is built from TRBV5-1 and TRBJ2-3, with TRBD1 tentatively as D gene (6 bases match). Sequences were derived from CD4+ T cells sorted from PBMCs after roughly 18-hour stimulation, sampled from a patient who received antiretroviral therapy. The intended sense of this specimen's cell subset or site label: CD40L-CD69- CD45RO-high memory CD4 T cells not responding to CMV lysate. This clonotype was obtained from an adult woman with HIV who was CMV-seropositive. The CDR3 protein is CASSVQGFSSTDTQYF. The DNA sequence follows: TGCGCCAGCAGCGTACAGGGATTCTCTAGCACAGATACGCAGTATTTT.